The 9 T cell receptor beta chains below come from one sample, sequenced in a study of blood T cell repertoires in COVID-19. This table comes from immunoSEQ multiplex PCR, and its TCRdb copy is limited to in-frame clones, with some not included. This table holds about 190,000 clones, approximately 79% found once. The sequenced sample consisted of peripheral blood. All receptors derive from a woman aged 45-60 years with acute or convalescent COVID-19.

The rearrangement uses TRBV5-1 and TRBJ2-2, with 9 positions matching TRBD1. From germline, CDR1 is SGHRS and CDR2 YFSETQ. V shed 0 bases and J 2 bases; nucleotides not matched to a gene: 2. The CDR3 extends over 16 amino acids. In DNA, the CDR3 is TGCGCCAGCAGCTTGGGACAGGGGGGCAACACCGGGGAGCTGTTTTTT. Its translation is CASSLGQGGNTGELFF.

The V gene is TRBV11-2, the J gene TRBJ1-1; D is uncertain. The CDR3 has 14 residues. CDR1 and CDR2 from the germline V gene are SGHAT and FQNNGV. Between the trimmed V and J ends, which lost 5 bases and 1 base, there was a span of 11 bases. CDR3 bases: TGTGCCAGCAGCGGTGCGTACGGGAACACTGAAGCTTTCTTT. Amino acids: CASSGAYGNTEAFF.

V is TRBV6-4 and J is TRBJ1-5; 7 nucleotides line up with TRBD1. The J segment lost 6 bases and the V segment lost 6 bases, leaving 8 bases of the junction unmatched. There are 14 residues in the CDR3. Per the germline V gene, CDR1 is MRHNA and CDR2 is SNTAGT. This CDR3 reads CASSPEGAPQPQHF. The DNA of the CDR3 is TGTGCCAGCAGCCCTGAGGGGGCCCCTCAGCCCCAGCATTTT.

V is TRBV14 and J is TRBJ2-4, with 7 bases aligning to TRBD2. V lost 3 bases, J lost 4 bases, and 6 bases stayed unmatched. The CDR3 runs 15 residues. CDR1 SGHDN and CDR2 FVKESK come from the germline V gene. CDR3 protein: CASSHAGTNKNIQYF. DNA for the CDR3: TGTGCCAGCAGCCATGCCGGGACTAATAAAAACATTCAGTACTTC.

This clone appeared a few times. The V call is TRBV30, the J call TRBJ1-5; D not resolved. The CDR3 totals 17 residues. CDR1 and CDR2 (germline): GTSNPN, SVGIG (reference sequence). The V end was cut by 3 bases, the J end by 4 bases, with 22 bases between. This CDR3 reads CAWRIDEFRTFNQPQHF. CDR3 nucleotides: TGTGCCTGGAGAATAGACGAATTCCGGACTTTTAATCAGCCCCAGCATTTT.

V is TRBV28 and J is TRBJ1-1; D is perhaps TRBD1 (5 bases). The CDR3 totals 15 residues. Germline values: CDR1 MDHEN, CDR2 SYDVKM. V was trimmed by 3 bases and J by 1 base, leaving 12 bases between them. CDR3 DNA: TGTGCCAGCAGTTTTAGCAGGGTGTCGAACACTGAAGCTTTCTTT. This sequence encodes CASSFSRVSNTEAFF.

The chain is built from TRBV6-2 or TRBV6-3 and TRBJ2-1, with D unresolved. In germline, CDR1 is MNHEY, CDR2 SVGEGT. V was trimmed by 2 bases and J by 7 bases, leaving 12 bases between them. CDR3 size: 14 residues. The DNA of the CDR3 is TGTGCCAGCAGTTACGTCGACATCGGTAATGAGCAGTTCTTC. Encoded protein: CASSYVDIGNEQFF.

The count of this clone is one. The chain is built from TRBV7-6 and TRBJ1-3; 9 nucleotides align to TRBD1. The ends lost 4 bases at V and 4 bases at J; junction bases unmatched: 8. Germline V lookup: CDR1 SGHVS, CDR2 FNYEAQ. This CDR3 region has 16 residues. CDR3 region: CASSSGTGTSGNTIYF. CDR3 nucleotides: TGTGCCAGCAGCTCAGGGACAGGGACCTCAGGAAACACCATATATTTT.

This chain joins TRBV30 and TRBJ1-5, with 7 bases identical to TRBD1. The CDR3 sequence is 13 residues long. After removal of 0 bases from V and 4 bases from J, the junction contained 0 bases not matched to a gene. Germline CDR1 reads GTSNPN; CDR2 reads SVGIG (reference sequence). The CDR3 nucleotides read TGTGCCTGGAGTGTGGACAGGAATCAGCCCCAGCATTTT. As protein: CAWSVDRNQPQHF.